This TCR beta chain was sequenced for a study of PD-L1 blockade in urothelial cancer. Time point meaning: pretreatment peripheral blood. Sequenced by immunoSEQ multiplex PCR; TCRdb stores in-frame clones only, minus some. The repertoire consists of tens of thousands of clones, with about 83% occurring once and the leading ten covering 9% to 9.5%. The sample consisted of PBMCs, taken around atezolizumab (anti-PD-L1) treatment. The sequence came from a woman in her seventies with urothelial cancer.

The CDR3 protein is CASRNSLVLYNEQFF. The CDR3 nucleotides read TGTGCCAGCAGAAATTCCCTCGTTCTCTACAATGAGCAGTTCTTC. The chain couples TRBV11-2 to TRBJ2-1; D gene ambiguous. The CDR3 sequence is 15 residues long. Trimming cost V 6 bases and J 3 bases, with 15 bases left between them. Germline lookup yields CDR1 SGHAT and CDR2 FQNNGV.